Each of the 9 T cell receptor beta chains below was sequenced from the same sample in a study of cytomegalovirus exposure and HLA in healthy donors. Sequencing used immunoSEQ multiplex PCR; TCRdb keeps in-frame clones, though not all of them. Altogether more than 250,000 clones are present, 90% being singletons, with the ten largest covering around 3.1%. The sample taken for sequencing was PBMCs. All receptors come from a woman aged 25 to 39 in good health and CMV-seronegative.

CDR3 bases: TGTGCCAGCAGCTTATTACAGGGACGAGAGCAGTACTTC. Its protein is CASSLLQGREQYF. J is TRBJ2-7 and V is TRBV7-6, with a weak D call TRBD1 (6 bases). The CDR3 sequence is 13 residues long. Trimming shortened V by 2 bases and J by 7 bases, and 12 bases separated the two germline ends. Germline V gene sequence: CDR1 SGHVS, CDR2 FNYEAQ.

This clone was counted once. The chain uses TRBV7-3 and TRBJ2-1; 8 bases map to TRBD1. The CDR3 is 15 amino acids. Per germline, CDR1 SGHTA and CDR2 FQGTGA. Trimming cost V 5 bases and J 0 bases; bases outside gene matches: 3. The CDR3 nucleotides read TGTGCCAGCAGCGGACAGGGCAGCTCCTACAATGAGCAGTTCTTC. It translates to CASSGQGSSYNEQFF.

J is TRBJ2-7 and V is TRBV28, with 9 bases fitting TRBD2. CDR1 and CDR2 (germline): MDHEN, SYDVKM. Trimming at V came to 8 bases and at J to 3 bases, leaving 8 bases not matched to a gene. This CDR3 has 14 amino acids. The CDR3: CASYPGLANYEQYF. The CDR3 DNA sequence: TGTGCCAGCTATCCGGGACTAGCAAACTACGAGCAGTACTTC.

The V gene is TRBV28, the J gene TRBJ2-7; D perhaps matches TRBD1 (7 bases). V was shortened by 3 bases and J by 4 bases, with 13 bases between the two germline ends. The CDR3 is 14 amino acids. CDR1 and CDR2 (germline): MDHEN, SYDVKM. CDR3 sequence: CASSFRGDLYEQYF. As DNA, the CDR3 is TGTGCCAGCAGTTTCAGGGGGGACCTGTACGAGCAGTACTTC. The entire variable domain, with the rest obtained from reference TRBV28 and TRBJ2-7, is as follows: DVKVTQSSRYLVKRTGEKVFLECVQDMDHENMFWYRQDPGLGLRLIYFSYDVKMKEKGDIPEGYSVSREKKERFSLILESASTNQTSMYLCASSFRGDLYEQYFGPGTRLTVT.

DNA of the CDR3: TGTGCCAGCAGTAACACAGGGATGTACAATGAGCAGTTCTTC. This gives the protein CASSNTGMYNEQFF. The chain uses TRBV9 and TRBJ2-1; possibly TRBD1 for D (6 bases). V dropped 5 bases and J dropped 4 bases, with 13 bases sitting between them. The CDR3 contains 14 residues. The germline V gene has CDR1 SGDLS and CDR2 YYNGEE. Using reference TRBV9 and TRBJ2-1 for the parts outside the CDR3, the full variable domain is DSGVTQTPKHLITATGQRVTLRCSPRSGDLSVYWYQQSLDQGLQFLIQYYNGEERAKGNILERFSAQQFPDLHSELNLSSLELGDSALYFCASSNTGMYNEQFFGPGTRLTVL.

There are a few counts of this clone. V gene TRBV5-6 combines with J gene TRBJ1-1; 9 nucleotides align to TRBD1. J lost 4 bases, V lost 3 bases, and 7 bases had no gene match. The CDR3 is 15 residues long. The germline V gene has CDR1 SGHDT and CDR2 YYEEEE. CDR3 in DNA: TGTGCCAGCAGCTCCGACAGGGGGTGGGGCACTGAAGCTTTCTTT. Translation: CASSSDRGWGTEAFF.

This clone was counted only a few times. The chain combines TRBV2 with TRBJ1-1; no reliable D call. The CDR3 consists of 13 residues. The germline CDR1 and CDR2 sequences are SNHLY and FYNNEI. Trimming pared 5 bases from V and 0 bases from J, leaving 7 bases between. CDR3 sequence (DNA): TGTGCCAGCAGTTTTCCAGTGAACACTGAAGCTTTCTTT. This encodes CASSFPVNTEAFF.

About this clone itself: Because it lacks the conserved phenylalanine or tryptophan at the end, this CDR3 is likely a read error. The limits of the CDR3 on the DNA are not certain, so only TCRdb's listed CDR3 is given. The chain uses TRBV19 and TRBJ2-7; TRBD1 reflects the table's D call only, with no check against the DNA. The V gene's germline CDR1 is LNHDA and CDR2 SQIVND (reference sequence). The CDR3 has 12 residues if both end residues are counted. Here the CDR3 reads CASSPRKDRVRL.

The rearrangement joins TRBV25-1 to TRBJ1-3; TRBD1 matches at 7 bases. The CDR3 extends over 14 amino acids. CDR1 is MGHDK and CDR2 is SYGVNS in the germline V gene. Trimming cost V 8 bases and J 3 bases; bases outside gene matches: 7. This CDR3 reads CASSGGQGGNTIYF. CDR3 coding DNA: TGTGCCAGCTCAGGGGGTCAGGGTGGAAACACCATATATTTT.